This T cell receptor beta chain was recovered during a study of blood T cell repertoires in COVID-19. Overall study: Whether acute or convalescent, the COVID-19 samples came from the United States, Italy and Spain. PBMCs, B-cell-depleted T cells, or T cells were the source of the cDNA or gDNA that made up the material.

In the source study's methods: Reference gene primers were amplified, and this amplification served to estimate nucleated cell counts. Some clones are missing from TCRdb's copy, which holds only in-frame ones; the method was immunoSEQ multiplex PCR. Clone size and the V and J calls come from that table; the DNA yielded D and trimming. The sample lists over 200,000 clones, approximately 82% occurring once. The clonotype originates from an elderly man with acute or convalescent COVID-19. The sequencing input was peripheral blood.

The chain's CDR3 is CASSDNSVTQYF. The CDR3 bases are TGCGCCAGCAGTGACAATAGTGTTACGCAGTATTTT. This chain links TRBV10-2 with TRBJ2-3; D gene ambiguous. The CDR3 is 12 amino acids. Germline V gives CDR1 WSHSY, CDR2 SAAADI. Trimming took off 3 bases at V and 8 bases at J, with 9 bases between the two ends.